These 11 T cell receptor beta chains were all obtained from the same sample, sequenced in a study of post-analysis software for immune sequencing data. Unique molecular identifiers were present in the TCR beta cDNA libraries. TCRdb re-called the PCR reads with MiXCR, one entry per CDR3 protein. This table has about 540,000 distinct CDR3 sequences, roughly 34% appearing once. General study findings and limits: Four or five TRBV segments occurring more often in patients than controls included TRBV5-6, TRBV5-1 and TRBV20-1.

Their antigen targets remain unknown. Material: blood. These receptors were collected from a girl younger than 18 with multiple sclerosis.

This clonotype was counted only a few times. The J gene is TRBJ1-1, the V gene TRBV4-1; D is ambiguous. V was trimmed by 2 bases and J by 6 bases, leaving 7 bases between them. The CDR3 loop spans 12 amino acids. Germline CDR1 is MGHRA and CDR2 is YSYEKL. CDR3 region: CASSQNRAEAFF. For the CDR3, the DNA is TGCGCCAGCAGCCAAAACCGGGCTGAAGCTTTCTTT.

Only a few counts were recorded for this clonotype. The chain has TRBV7-2 and TRBJ1-1, with 7 bases lining up with TRBD1. Trimming took 1 base from V and 0 from J; bases not matched to a gene: 8. The CDR3 contains 17 residues. Germline assignment: CDR1 SGHTA and CDR2 FQGNSA. CDR3 nucleotide sequence: TGTGCCAGCAGCTTAGTCTTGAGGGGGCTTTTGAACACTGAAGCTTTCTTT. It translates to CASSLVLRGLLNTEAFF.

This clonotype was recorded at least ten times. V usage is TRBV6-5 and J usage is TRBJ2-5, with 7 positions matching TRBD2. V shed 0 bases and J 1 base; nucleotides not matched to a gene: 8. Germline assignment: CDR1 MNHEY and CDR2 SVGAGI. This CDR3 spans 17 amino acids. The CDR3 protein is CASSYSWSRLAQETQYF. The CDR3 DNA reads TGTGCCAGCAGTTACTCCTGGAGCCGACTAGCCCAAGAGACCCAGTACTTC.

The chain links TRBV5-1 to TRBJ2-3; 7 bases match TRBD1. CDR1 SGHRS and CDR2 YFSETQ come from the germline V gene. V lost 0 bases to trimming and J lost 5 bases; unmatched junction nucleotides: 9. The CDR3 contains 16 residues. CDR3 sequence (DNA): TGCGCCAGCAGCTTGGGAAACAGGGGCGCGGTAGATACGCAGTATTTT. Residues: CASSLGNRGAVDTQYF.

CDR3 nucleotide sequence: TGTGCCAGTGGGCCCTATAGCGGGGGGGGCTACGAGCAGTACTTC. Its translation is CASGPYSGGGYEQYF. The chain is built from TRBV12-3 or TRBV12-4 and TRBJ2-7; 11 positions match TRBD2. CDR3 length: 15 amino acids. V lost 9 bases to trimming and J lost 3 bases; unmatched junction nucleotides: 10.

On this clonotype: Germline is not matched at one junction end, which may reflect a read error. J is TRBJ2-1 and V is TRBV24-1; 14 bases are shared with TRBD2. This CDR3 contains 19 residues. CDR1 and CDR2 (germline): KGHDR, SFDVKD. As DNA, the CDR3 is TGTGCCACCAGTGACCCGGGACTAGCGGGGGACCACTCCTACAGTGAGCAGTTCTTC. Encoded protein: CATSDPGLAGDHSYSEQFF.

The chain has TRBV12-3 or TRBV12-4 and TRBJ2-7; 8 positions agree with TRBD1. V shed 1 base, J shed 3 bases, and the junction held 5 bases outside the gene matches. The CDR3 has 15 amino acids. CDR3 DNA sequence: TGTGCCAGCAGTTTAGAGGGGACAGGTGGCTACGAGCAGTACTTC. Amino acids: CASSLEGTGGYEQYF.

The rearrangement links TRBV10-3 to TRBJ2-7; D tentatively reads TRBD1 or TRBD2 (5 bases each). Germline loops: CDR1 ENHRY, CDR2 SYGVKD. The CDR3 consists of 12 residues. Trimming pared 10 bases from V and 1 base from J, leaving 11 bases between. CDR3 region: CATRDPSYEQYF. In DNA, the CDR3 is TGTGCCACCCGGGACCCATCCTACGAGCAGTACTTC.

The CDR3 nucleotides are TGTGCCAGCAGTCAAACAGGTTCCGGAAACACCATATATTTT. It translates to CASSQTGSGNTIYF. This chain links TRBV12-3 or TRBV12-4 with TRBJ1-3, with D possibly being TRBD1 (5 bases). The V and J ends lost 5 bases and 4 bases respectively, with 12 bases between them. The CDR3 consists of 14 residues.

This chain connects TRBV7-2 to TRBJ1-5; D is possibly TRBD1 (5 bases). Germline V CDR1 and CDR2: SGHTA, FQGNSA. The CDR3 runs to 15 residues. Trimming cost V 2 bases and J 3 bases, with 11 bases left between them. CDR3 protein: CASSLRGQVNQPQHF. The CDR3 nucleotides are TGTGCCAGCAGCTTAAGAGGACAAGTCAATCAGCCCCAGCATTTT. The whole variable domain, remainder taken from reference TRBV7-2 and TRBJ1-5, is GAGVSQSPSNKVTEKGKDVELRCDPISGHTALYWYRQSLGQGLEFLIYFQGNSAPDKSGLPSDRFSAERTGGSVSTLTIQRTQQEDSAVYLCASSLRGQVNQPQHFGDGTRLSIL.

A word on this clonotype: This may be a read error, as it is one base from a much larger clone. The CDR3 DNA is TGTACCAGCAGCTTAGGGGTTAGCAATCAGCCCCAGCATTTT. Residues: CTSSLGVSNQPQHF. The V and J genes are TRBV7-6 and TRBJ1-5; D possibly corresponds to TRBD1 (5 bases). Germline CDR1 is SGHVS and CDR2 is FNYEAQ. The CDR3 totals 14 residues.